Described below is a single T cell receptor beta chain sequence and its context. The junction shows a germline mismatch at one end, possibly a read error. The data were produced by immunoSEQ multiplex PCR, yet TCRdb's version contains in-frame clones alone and is incomplete. The table lists over 90,000 clones, 90% of them singletons, with just over 0.75% in the top ten. This sample is drawn from a study of T cell changes during pregnancy in multiple sclerosis. Germline V lookup: CDR1 SEHNR, CDR2 FQNEAQ (reference sequence). The CDR3 consists of 17 residues. The TCR sequence derives from a female donor in good health, enrolled as a control in a pregnancy study. The starting material was peripheral blood, obtained in the second trimester of pregnancy. The J gene is TRBJ1-5, the V gene TRBV7-9; 7 nucleotides line up with TRBD1. CDR3 sequence (DNA): TGTGCCAGCAGCCTAGCAACAGGGGTGGGGGGCAATCAGCCCCAGCATTTT. This encodes CASSLATGVGGNQPQHF.